A single T cell receptor beta chain is shown here with its context. Its antigen is undetermined. This record comes from a study of response to subunit inactivated influenza vaccine. Study-wide findings and caveats: Authors suggested each seasonal flu vaccination may recruit only limited numbers of new T cells.

TCRdb fed the RT-PCR reads into MiXCR, producing one record per CDR3 protein. The table shows about 700,000 distinct CDR3 sequences, with around 14% occurring only once. In germline, CDR1 is MNHEY, CDR2 SVGAGI. The CDR3 has 12 residues. V was pared by 1 base and J by 7 bases, with 8 bases between. The sequence was obtained from a middle-aged man who received an inactivated influenza vaccine. This chain uses TRBV6-5 with TRBJ2-7; D is unclear. The sample in question was PBMCs from blood, obtained 14 to 15 days before vaccination. CDR3 amino acids: CASSYFKGEQYF. For the CDR3, the DNA is TGTGCCAGCAGTTACTTTAAAGGGGAGCAGTACTTC.